This passage covers 2 T cell receptor beta chains from one sample sequenced in a study of human T cells and chemical hapten exposure. Time point specified: pre-sensitization, week 0. Regarding treatment: therapeutic diphenylcyclopropenone sensitization with weekly scalp DPC. TCRdb processed the RACE reads anew with MiXCR; each CDR3 protein has one entry. This repertoire shows about 87,000 distinct CDR3 sequences, around 9.6% found once; its top ten account for about 3.5%. The material sequenced was whole blood, taken in connection with sensitization to the hapten diphenylcyclopropenone (DPC). The receptors derive from a middle-aged woman with alopecia areata. Some clones in this sample may be carry-over from other donors' samples.

A few counts support this clonotype. This chain uses TRBV5-8 with TRBJ1-1; tentative D call: TRBD1 (6 bases). The CDR3 is 12 amino acids. Looked up from germline, CDR1 is SGHTS and CDR2 is YDEGEE. The V end was cut by 10 bases, the J end by 6 bases, with 16 bases between. CDR3 DNA sequence: TGTGCCGTTCGGGGGGGCGGTTCTGAAGCTTTCTTT. It is translated as CAVRGGGSEAFF. Full variable domain (remainder filled in from reference TRBV5-8 and TRBJ1-1): EAGVTQSPTHLIKTRGQQATLRCSPISGHTSVYWYQQALGLGLQFLLWYDEGEERNRGNFPPRFSGRQFPNYSSELNVNALELEDSALYLCAVRGGGSEAFFGQGTRLTVV.

This clonotype was recorded many times. The J gene is TRBJ1-4, the V gene TRBV7-2; TRBD1 might be the D (5 bases). V shed 7 bases and J shed 6 bases, with 12 bases lying between them. The CDR3 has 13 amino acids. In germline, CDR1 is SGHTA, CDR2 FQGNSA. CDR3 in DNA: TGTGCCAGCAACGACAGATCAGATGAAAAACTGTTTTTT. This codes for CASNDRSDEKLFF. Drawing the rest from reference TRBV7-2 and TRBJ1-4, the complete variable domain is GAGVSQSPSNKVTEKGKDVELRCDPISGHTALYWYRQSLGQGLEFLIYFQGNSAPDKSGLPSDRFSAERTGGSVSTLTIQRTQQEDSAVYLCASNDRSDEKLFFGSGTQLSVL.